One and the same sample provided the 27 T cell receptor beta chains below, sequenced in a study of cytomegalovirus exposure and HLA in healthy donors. This table comes from immunoSEQ multiplex PCR, and its TCRdb copy is limited to in-frame clones, with some not included. This table has 300,000 to 350,000 clones, 70% to 90% appearing once. The sequenced material came from PBMCs. Receptors originate from a young man in good health and CMV-seronegative.

The J gene is TRBJ2-7, the V gene TRBV11-2; 12 bases are a match to TRBD2. Germline CDR1 reads SGHAT; CDR2 reads FQNNGV. This CDR3 comprises 15 residues. After removal of 5 bases from V and 2 bases from J, the junction contained 4 bases not matched to a gene. CDR3 in DNA: TGTGCCAGCAGCCCGACTAGCGGGGGAGCCTACGAGCAGTACTTC. Protein: CASSPTSGGAYEQYF.

J is TRBJ1-6 and V is TRBV30; weak D call: TRBD1 (6 bases). This CDR3 is built from 15 residues. From germline, CDR1 is GTSNPN and CDR2 SVGIG (reference sequence). V was shortened by 3 bases and J by 10 bases, with 19 bases between the two germline ends. The CDR3 DNA follows: TGTGCCTGGAGGGAAGACAGGTTTACGGGATCACCCCTCCACTTT. As protein: CAWREDRFTGSPLHF.

V gene TRBV6-5 combines with J gene TRBJ1-5; D ambiguous. Germline CDR1 and CDR2: MNHEY and SVGAGI. The CDR3 is 13 residues long. Between the trimmed V and J ends, which lost 2 bases and 3 bases, there was a span of 5 bases. The chain's CDR3 is CASSYSYNQPQHF. CDR3 coding DNA: TGTGCCAGCAGTTACAGCTACAATCAGCCCCAGCATTTT.

This chain connects TRBV6-1 to TRBJ1-1; the D gene is possibly TRBD1 (6 bases). The germline CDR1 and CDR2 sequences are MNHNS and SASEGT. Trimming cost V 4 bases and J 4 bases, with 13 bases left between them. This CDR3 has 14 amino acids. The CDR3 DNA reads as TGTGCCAGCAGTGCCTCGACAGGATTCACTGAAGCTTTCTTT. Its translation: CASSASTGFTEAFF.

The chain links TRBV11-2 to TRBJ2-7; TRBD1 matches 7 bases. The CDR3 loop spans 13 amino acids. Per germline, CDR1 SGHAT and CDR2 FQNNGV. V gave up 5 bases and J gave up 2 bases; unmatched junction bases: 3. The CDR3 loop is CASSPGQTYEQYF. DNA for the CDR3: TGTGCCAGCAGCCCGGGACAGACCTACGAGCAGTACTTC.

The V call is TRBV2, the J call TRBJ2-7; no definite D call. The CDR3 is made up of 14 amino acids. Trimming pared 10 bases from V and 0 bases from J, leaving 16 bases between. Germline CDR1 reads SNHLY; CDR2 reads FYNNEI. Written as DNA, the CDR3 is TGTGCCACTGAGAGACAACCTGACTCCTACGAGCAGTACTTC. Protein sequence: CATERQPDSYEQYF.

This chain connects TRBV6-1 to TRBJ2-7, with TRBD1 as a possible D gene (5 bases). CDR3 length: 10 amino acids. The ends were cut back, 8 bases at V and 3 bases at J, with 5 bases in the middle. Germline loops: CDR1 MNHNS, CDR2 SASEGT. CDR3 residues: CASGHYEQYF. In DNA form, the CDR3 reads TGTGCCAGCGGACACTACGAGCAGTACTTC.

This clone appeared a single time. This chain joins TRBV6-5 and TRBJ2-5; D remains ambiguous. CDR1 MNHEY and CDR2 SVGAGI come from the germline V gene. The CDR3 is 13 amino acids. With 4 bases removed from V and 4 bases from J, the gap between germline ends came to 10 bases. The CDR3 sequence is CASSFYHTETQYF. CDR3 in DNA: TGTGCCAGCAGTTTTTACCACACAGAGACCCAGTACTTC.

Only one count was recorded for this clone. Here the CDR3 DNA reads TGTGCCAGTAGTATGACCACCGGCGGGGGCGGCTACACCTTC. Its translation is CASSMTTGGGGYTF. This rearrangement joins TRBV19 to TRBJ1-2, with D perhaps matching TRBD1 (6 bases). The germline CDR1 and CDR2 sequences are LNHDA and SQIVND (reference sequence). The CDR3 totals 14 residues. V lost 3 bases, J lost 8 bases, and 16 bases lay in between. The entire variable domain, with the rest obtained from reference TRBV19 and TRBJ1-2, is as follows: DGGITQSPKYLFRKEGQNVTLSCEQNLNHDAMYWYRQDPGQGLRLIYYSQIVNDFQKGDIAEGYSVSREKKESFPLTVTSAQKNPTAFYLCASSMTTGGGGYTFGSGTRLTVV.

This clone was counted once. J is TRBJ2-7 and V is TRBV4-3; tentative D call: TRBD1 (6 bases). The length of the CDR3 is 14 residues. CDR1 is LGHNA and CDR2 is YSLEER in the germline V gene. V was cut by 4 bases and J by 6 bases, with 16 bases left in between. CDR3 protein: CASSPGAGVGEQYF. The DNA for the CDR3 is TGCGCCAGCAGCCCCGGGGCAGGGGTCGGCGAGCAGTACTTC.

V gene TRBV7-8 combines with J gene TRBJ2-7; D is possibly TRBD2 (6 bases). The CDR3 sequence is 14 residues long. CDR1 and CDR2 (germline): SGHVS, FQNEAQ. V was cut by 0 bases and J by 2 bases, with 8 bases left in between. DNA of the CDR3: TGTGCCAGCAGCTTAGCGGGGGGAGCCTACGAGCAGTACTTC. Amino acid sequence: CASSLAGGAYEQYF.

The J gene is TRBJ2-2, the V gene TRBV27; D is unclear. This CDR3 is built from 16 residues. Trimming pared 7 bases from V and 3 bases from J, leaving 18 bases between. Germline CDR1 is MNHEY and CDR2 is SMNVEV (reference sequence). CDR3 nucleotides: TGTGCCAGCAATTTGGGCAGATACGCAGACACCGGGGAGCTGTTTTTT. It encodes CASNLGRYADTGELFF.

J is TRBJ1-2 and V is TRBV5-6; 7 bases are shared with TRBD1. V shed 4 bases, J shed 4 bases, and the junction held 7 bases outside the gene matches. The germline gives CDR1 SGHDT, CDR2 YYEEEE. This CDR3 has 14 residues. The CDR3 DNA follows: TGTGCCAGCAGCGGAGGGGACAGACTCTATGGCTACACCTTC. Its protein is CASSGGDRLYGYTF. The full variable domain, completed using reference TRBV5-6 and TRBJ1-2, is DAGVTQSPTHLIKTRGQQVTLRCSPKSGHDTVSWYQQALGQGPQFIFQYYEEEERQRGNFPDRFSGHQFPNYSSELNVNALLLGDSALYLCASSGGDRLYGYTFGSGTRLTVV.

This clone was detected only once. The chain employs TRBV7-2 and TRBJ2-1, with 10 bases identical to TRBD2. Losses at the gene ends were 7 bases for V and 6 bases for J; bases not matched to a gene: 6. Germline V lookup: CDR1 SGHTA, CDR2 FQGNSA. This CDR3 region has 14 residues. Here the CDR3 DNA reads TGTGCCAGCATGGAGCGGGGGGGCATCAATGAGCAGTTCTTC. Encoded protein: CASMERGGINEQFF.

The chain couples TRBV5-6 to TRBJ1-4; TRBD1 is a possible D gene (5 bases). Germline-derived CDR1 and CDR2 are SGHDT and YYEEEE. V was clipped by 5 bases and J by 3 bases, with 14 bases between them. CDR3 size: 15 residues. CDR3 amino acids: CASRMGGLANEKLFF. In nucleotides, the CDR3 is TGTGCCAGCAGGATGGGGGGTCTGGCTAATGAAAAACTGTTTTTT. The variable domain in full, completed from reference TRBV5-6 and TRBJ1-4, reads DAGVTQSPTHLIKTRGQQVTLRCSPKSGHDTVSWYQQALGQGPQFIFQYYEEEERQRGNFPDRFSGHQFPNYSSELNVNALLLGDSALYLCASRMGGLANEKLFFGSGTQLSVL.

This chain uses TRBV7-2 with TRBJ2-7; D may be TRBD1 (5 bases). CDR3 length: 16 residues. Trimming pared 1 base from V and 0 bases from J, leaving 13 bases between. Germline V gives CDR1 SGHTA, CDR2 FQGNSA. CDR3 in DNA: TGTGCCAGCAGCTTAGTAGGCAGGGCTTCCTCCTACGAGCAGTACTTC. Its protein product is CASSLVGRASSYEQYF.

V and J are TRBV4-2 and TRBJ2-7, with 8 bases fitting TRBD2. Unmatched junction bases numbered 11, after V lost 1 base and J lost 9 bases. The length of the CDR3 is 15 residues. The germline V gene has CDR1 LGHNA and CDR2 YNFKEQ. CDR3 region: CASSQVVAGITGQYF. The CDR3 nucleotides are TGTGCCAGCAGCCAAGTAGTAGCGGGGATTACGGGGCAGTACTTC.

The chain uses TRBV7-8 and TRBJ1-2, with D maybe TRBD1 (6 bases). V was shortened by 4 bases and J by 8 bases, with 17 bases between the two germline ends. Germline V gene lookup returns CDR1 SGHVS and CDR2 FQNEAQ. The CDR3 is 14 amino acids. CDR3 coding DNA: TGTGCCAGCAGCTCATCAGGGGCAGGGCTGGGCTACACCTTC. Protein sequence: CASSSSGAGLGYTF.

The chain couples TRBV4-1 to TRBJ2-7, with TRBD2 matching 7 bases. The germline gives CDR1 MGHRA, CDR2 YSYEKL. The J segment lost 3 bases and the V segment lost 1 base, leaving 9 bases of the junction unmatched. The CDR3 spans 16 residues. CDR3 bases: TGCGCCAGCAGCCAAGGGGCAGCAGCGGGGAGCTACGAGCAGTACTTC. It translates to CASSQGAAAGSYEQYF.

Written as DNA, the CDR3 is TGTGCCAGCAGCCCAACTCCAGGGGCCCGGAACACTGAAGCTTTCTTT. This translates into CASSPTPGARNTEAFF. The chain uses TRBV7-9 and TRBJ1-1; tentatively, D is TRBD1 (6 bases). This CDR3 spans 16 amino acids. CDR1 and CDR2 (germline): SEHNR, FQNEAQ (reference sequence). With 5 bases removed from V and 1 base from J, the gap between germline ends came to 17 bases.

The chain employs TRBV25-1 and TRBJ2-7; 13 nucleotides line up with TRBD2. Unmatched junction bases numbered 2, after V lost 1 base and J lost 5 bases. The CDR3 loop spans 15 amino acids. Looked up from germline, CDR1 is MGHDK and CDR2 is SYGVNS. The CDR3 nucleotides are TGTGCCAGCAGTGAATTTGGGACTAGCGGGGACGAGCAGTACTTC. Protein: CASSEFGTSGDEQYF.

This chain joins TRBV4-3 and TRBJ1-1; D may be TRBD1 (6 bases). The CDR3 covers 14 residues. V was shortened by 6 bases and J by 1 base, with 12 bases between the two germline ends. Germline V CDR1 and CDR2: LGHNA, YSLEER. The CDR3 here is CASRPGHQNTEAFF. CDR3 nucleotide sequence: TGCGCCAGCAGACCGGGACACCAGAACACTGAAGCTTTCTTT.

This clone was counted a few times. The V gene is TRBV27, the J gene TRBJ1-5, with D hard to call. CDR3 length: 14 residues. Trimming took 2 bases from V and 6 from J, leaving 11 bases between them. The V gene's germline CDR1 is MNHEY and CDR2 SMNVEV (reference sequence). The CDR3 nucleotides read TGTGCCAGCAGTTTAAGGAGGACGGGTCAGCCCCAGCATTTT. Encoded protein: CASSLRRTGQPQHF.

This clone was counted once. The chain is built from TRBV15 and TRBJ1-2; D is possibly TRBD1 (5 bases). This CDR3 is built from 14 residues. Germline values: CDR1 LNHNV, CDR2 YYDKDF (reference sequence). Trimming left V 7 bases short and J 4 bases short, with 16 bases between. The CDR3 is CATTPGSVSYGYTF. The CDR3 nucleotides are TGTGCCACCACTCCAGGGTCAGTAAGCTATGGCTACACCTTC.

The V call is TRBV6-1, the J call TRBJ1-3; 8 bases line up with TRBD1. The V gene's germline CDR1 is MNHNS and CDR2 SASEGT. The CDR3 runs 15 residues. V lost 4 bases and J lost 2; bases outside the gene matches: 4. The CDR3 DNA sequence: TGTGCCAGCAGTGCATTACAGGGGGCTGGAAACACCATATATTTT. Residues: CASSALQGAGNTIYF.

The V and J genes are TRBV5-5 and TRBJ2-1; 7 positions agree with TRBD1. CDR1 SGHKS and CDR2 YYEKEE come from the germline V gene (reference sequence). This CDR3 region has 15 residues. The ends lost 6 bases at V and 2 bases at J; junction bases unmatched: 8. Written as DNA, the CDR3 is TGTGCCAGCACTCGGGACAGAGTCCCCTACAATGAGCAGTTCTTC. As protein: CASTRDRVPYNEQFF.

J is TRBJ2-5 and V is TRBV10-2; 12 bases are shared with TRBD1. CDR3 length equals 18 residues. Germline CDR1 is WSHSY and CDR2 is SAAADI. V gave up 6 bases and J gave up 4 bases; unmatched junction bases: 15. CDR3 nucleotide sequence: TGCGCCAGCAGGGCACAAGGGACAGGGGGCGCGGTAAGAGAGACCCAGTACTTC. Its translation is CASRAQGTGGAVRETQYF.